This paragraph covers one T cell receptor (beta chain) sequence. Its antigen target is currently unknown. Base qualities are not at hand, and no much larger clone is one base apart. TCRbeta rearrangements were sequenced from genomic DNA using the immunoSEQ assay at survey resolution. Turning to the authors' computational methods: A lowest detectable productive clonotype frequency of 2.59 x 10-5 was observed in the TCR sequencing data. Analyses included only productive TCRbeta rearrangements, meaning complete and in-frame sequences. Simpson clonality, calculated in the immunoSEQ Analyzer version 3.0, was used as the measure of sample clonality. Clones were categorized by frequency as very rare, small, medium, large (1-20%) or hyperexpanded (>20%). Generation probabilities were estimated with OLGA 1.2.3, V-gene circos plots were made with VDJtools, specificities were looked up in VDJdb, and CDR3 motifs were identified with GLIPH. Sourced from immuneACCESS, this table was stored by TCRdb with only in-frame sequences that have V and J called. A share of the clones is absent; for the studies checked, an unresolved V gene accounts for under half, and the remainder has no known explanation. That table is the source of V, J and clone size, and D and trimming were worked out from the DNA. This sample gives under 40,000 clones in total; around 80% of them show up just once. The ten largest clonotypes hold 2% to 2.5% of the sample.

This specimen belongs to a study of STAT5B mutations in CD4+ large granular lymphocyte leukemia (dated by TCRdb to between 2022 and 2023). General notes on the study: Among healthy controls, the CDR3 'QG' motif was associated with a particular HLA allele. TCRbeta repertoires of CD4+ T-cell large granular lymphocyte leukemia patients were compared with those of healthy blood donors. Flow cytometry performed on FACSCanto II or FACSVerse showed that the purified fractions had more than 95% purity among lymphocytes.

The healthy controls were 35 or so blood donors, and the buffy coats of these donors were supplied by the Finnish Red Cross blood service. All TCR-sequenced material derived from peripheral blood: patient blood samples and healthy donor buffy coats. Ficoll-Hypaque gradient centrifugation was used to isolate peripheral blood mononuclear cells. For the healthy controls, CD4+ cells were obtained from buffy coats by magnetic purification. Genomic DNA was extracted using the Gentra Puregene Cell and Tissue kit, and a Qubit 2.0 fluorometer was used to quantify it. From the cysteine through the phenylalanine, the CDR3 covers 14 amino acids. The sequence is cut down to CDR3 DNA, 42 bases in frame from base 1. Reading the germline V gene gives CDR1 SGDLS and CDR2 YYNGEE. Cut back by 3 bases and 2 bases, the V and J ends lie 12 bases apart. General study outcomes and caveats: Main leukemic clonotypes were private to each patient, although 25% to 30% appeared at low frequency in other patients' non-leukemic repertoires. Enrichment of TRBV06-family usage was observed among the top patient clones (8/27) relative to healthy controls (2/35). Greater clonality appeared to be present in CD4-sorted patient repertoires than in healthy CD4+ repertoires, and the difference was retained after the putative leukemic clones were removed. The data were not HLA-matched, and the higher clonality in CD4+ T-LGLL than in CD8+ T-LGLL could be due to the relatively small sample size.

This clonotype was obtained from a human donor in good health. The specimen was CD4+ T cells from blood buffy coats. The V and J genes are TRBV9 and TRBJ2-7, with no confidently assigned D gene. The DNA sequence is given as TGTGCCAGCAGCGATAGAAATCCCCCCTACGAGCAGTACTTC. It is translated as CASSDRNPPYEQYF.